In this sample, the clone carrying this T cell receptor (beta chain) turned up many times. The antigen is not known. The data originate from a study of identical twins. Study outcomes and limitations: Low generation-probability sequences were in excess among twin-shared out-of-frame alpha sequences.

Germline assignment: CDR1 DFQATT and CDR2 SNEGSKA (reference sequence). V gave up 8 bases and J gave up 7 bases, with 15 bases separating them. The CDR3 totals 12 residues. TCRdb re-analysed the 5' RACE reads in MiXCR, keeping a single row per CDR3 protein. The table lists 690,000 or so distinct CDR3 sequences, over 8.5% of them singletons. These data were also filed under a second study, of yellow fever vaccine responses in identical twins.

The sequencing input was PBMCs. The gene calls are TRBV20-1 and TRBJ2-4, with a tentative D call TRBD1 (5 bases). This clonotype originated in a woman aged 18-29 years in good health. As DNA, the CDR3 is TGCAGTCTTACAGGCCCCGGGAACATTCAGTACTTC. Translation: CSLTGPGNIQYF.